This T cell receptor beta chain appears in the sequencing data of a study of T-cell reconstitution after alpha-beta-depleted transplantation in children. Study-level findings and limits: Most T-cell counts and diversity one year after the transplant came from T cells that were newly produced.

This sample's TCRbeta library carried unique molecular identifier barcodes. A single record per CDR3 protein comes from TCRdb applying MiXCR to the PCR reads. The data contain roughly 500,000 distinct CDR3 sequences, 10% of them singletons. Germline CDR1 MDHEN, CDR2 SYDVKM. The CDR3 has 15 amino acids. Trimming at V came to 8 bases and at J to 5 bases, leaving 3 bases not matched to a gene. This clonotype appeared many times. Its target is unknown. The clonotype originates from a child aged 2 to 9 with inherited bone marrow failure, due to receive a stem cell transplant. The rearrangement links TRBV28 to TRBJ2-1; 16 bases fit TRBD2. Sample: PBMCs, taken before TCRalphabeta/CD19-depleted stem cell transplant. The CDR3 DNA sequence: TGTGCCAGCGCGGGACTAGCGGGAGGGCACAATGAGCAGTTCTTC. Translation: CASAGLAGGHNEQFF. The full variable domain, in which reference TRBV28 and TRBJ2-1 provide the parts outside the CDR3, is DVKVTQSSRYLVKRTGEKVFLECVQDMDHENMFWYRQDPGLGLRLIYFSYDVKMKEKGDIPEGYSVSREKKERFSLILESASTNQTSMYLCASAGLAGGHNEQFFGPGTRLTVL.